This T cell receptor (beta chain) was recorded in a study of graft-versus-host responses after intestinal transplantation. Across the whole study: The recipients all started with anti-thymocyte globulin induction and then took tacrolimus and steroids for about three years. Overall study findings and caveats: Declines in HvG clones occurring early post-transplant were associated with peak circulating GvH clone levels.

Sequencing used immunoSEQ multiplex PCR; TCRdb keeps in-frame clones, though not all of them. The table includes around 40,000 clones, roughly 87% detected once. With regard to this clone: As yet, its antigen is unknown.

Here the sequenced sample was PBMCs, taken 1,000 to 1,200 days after transplant. The clonotype originates from a human patient who received an intestinal transplant, so some T cells may come from the graft donor.

In DNA form, the CDR3 reads TGTGCCAGCAGCTTGATGTGGAACACTGAAGCTTTCTTT. It encodes CASSLMWNTEAFF. The chain joins TRBV5-4 to TRBJ1-1, with D unclear. V lost 1 base to trimming and J lost 1 base, with 5 bases between them. The CDR3 runs 13 residues. The V gene's germline CDR1 is SGHNT and CDR2 YYREEE (reference sequence).